This T cell receptor beta chain was retrieved from a study of blood T cell repertoires in COVID-19 (dated by TCRdb to the early 2020s). In the study overall: The collaborator samples originated in the United States, Italy and Spain and spanned the acute and convalescent phases of COVID-19. The prospective study material was composed of cDNA or gDNA derived from T cells, B-cell-depleted T cells, or PBMCs. The dataset comprised deeply sampled blood TCRbeta repertoires from subjects exposed to, actively infected with, or recovered from COVID-19. The repertoires were made available in a free public database intended to serve as a resource for research on the immune response to SARS-CoV-2. Samples came from the ongoing ImmuneRACE study (first 160 participants) plus 1,254 subjects from 6 global collaborators. Nearly every sample came with metadata listing a de-identified subject ID, COVID-19 status, age in years and sex. Where HLA class I and class II types were available, the types were taken from metadata supplied by the sample provider, not from assay-based typing.

What the study reported, not specific to this receptor: Clinical and demographic metadata were provided uncurated, with the amount varying by source and participant.

The germline V gene (reference sequence) gives CDR1 as MNHEY and CDR2 as SMNVEV. Counted from cysteine to phenylalanine, this CDR3 has 13 amino acids. Solely the CDR3 DNA is kept, with 39 bases framed from the first base. Germline trimming: 2 bases from V, 6 bases from J; junction bases outside gene matches: 3. TCRbeta CDR3 regions were amplified from genomic DNA using the immunoSEQ Assay, a bias-controlled multiplex PCR. Turning to the authors' computational methods: The number of nucleated cells in each sample was estimated from the amplification of reference gene primers within the assay. Sequence reads were collapsed and filtered to measure the absolute abundance of every unique TCRbeta CDR3 rearrangement. For each sample, productive Simpson clonality was calculated as the square root of Simpson's diversity index over productive rearrangements. TCRdb mirrors the immuneACCESS table, restricted to in-frame sequences. Some clones are absent from its copies; in checked studies, under half trace to an unresolved V gene, and the reason for the others is unknown. V and J calls and clone size are given by that table; D and trimming were obtained from the DNA. This sample comprises about 61,000 clones, around 77% of them detected only once. The ten largest clones represent approximately 21% of the sample.

In the case of this clone: No antigen is known for it. No base-level quality is on record; no much larger clone is a single base apart.

The collaborating institutions used their own protocols to collect whole blood in K2EDTA tubes. For TCRbeta analysis, collaborators shipped samples as frozen whole blood, isolated PBMCs, or DNA extracted from either of those sample types. The sample taken for sequencing was peripheral blood. The source of this sequence is a man older than 75 with active or convalescent COVID-19. The V and J segments used are TRBV27 and TRBJ1-1; TRBD1 aligns with 7 central bases. This receptor carries the CDR3 CASSLLQGSEAFF. Here is the DNA: TGTGCCAGCAGTTTACTACAGGGGTCTGAAGCTTTCTTT.